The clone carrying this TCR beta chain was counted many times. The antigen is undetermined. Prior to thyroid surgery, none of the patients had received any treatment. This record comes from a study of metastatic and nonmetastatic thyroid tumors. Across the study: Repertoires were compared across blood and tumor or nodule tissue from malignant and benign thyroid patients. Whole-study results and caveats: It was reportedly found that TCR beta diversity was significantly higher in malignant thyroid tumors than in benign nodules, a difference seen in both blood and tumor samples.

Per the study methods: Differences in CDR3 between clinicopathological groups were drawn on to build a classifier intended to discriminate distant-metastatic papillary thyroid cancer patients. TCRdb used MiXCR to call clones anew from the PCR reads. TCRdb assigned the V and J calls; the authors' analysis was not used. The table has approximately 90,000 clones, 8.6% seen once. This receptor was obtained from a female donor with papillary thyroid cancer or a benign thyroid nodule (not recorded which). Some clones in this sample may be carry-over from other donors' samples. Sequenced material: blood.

This CDR3 reads CASSSQGARSYEQYF. CDR3 DNA sequence: TGTGCCAGCAGCTCGCAGGGGGCGAGGTCCTACGAGCAGTACTTC. This chain joins TRBV5-4 and TRBJ2-7; 8 nucleotides match TRBD1. V shed 3 bases, J shed 1 base, and the junction held 6 bases outside the gene matches. The CDR3 consists of 15 residues. Looked up from germline, CDR1 is SGHNT and CDR2 is YYREEE (reference sequence). Using reference TRBV5-4 and TRBJ2-7 for the parts outside the CDR3, the full variable domain is ETGVTQSPTHLIKTRGQQVTLRCSSQSGHNTVSWYQQALGQGPQFIFQYYREEENGRGNFPPRFSGLQFPNYSSELNVNALELDDSALYLCASSSQGARSYEQYFGPGTRLTVT.